A selection of T cell receptor beta chains follows, all from one sample in a study of T cells in Graves' hyperthyroidism and ophthalmopathy. TCRdb passed the multiplex PCR reads through MiXCR, listing each CDR3 protein once. The profile covers more than 500,000 distinct CDR3 sequences, with roughly 15% appearing a single time and roughly 14% taken by the ten largest. The sample was blood. All receptors come from a woman in her thirties or forties with Graves' hyperthyroidism. CDR3s include the opening cysteine and the closing phenylalanine or tryptophan. Each record gives: clone size, V gene, D gene, J gene, CDR3 protein, CDR3 DNA. A D gene is named only where the DNA matches it firmly. Part of the rows lack a size; the others show once, few, many or a class for expanded clones.

>many|TRBV27|TRBD1|TRBJ2-2
CASSRDRGLSRELFF
TGTGCCAGCTCAAGGGACAGGGGATTGTCTAGGGAGCTGTTTTTT
>-|TRBV28|-|TRBJ2-7
CASSFPRVEQYF
TGTGCCAGCAGTTTCCCCCGGGTCGAGCAGTACTTC
>many|TRBV5-1|TRBD1|TRBJ1-1
CASSENRGRWNTEAFF
TGCGCCAGCAGCGAAAACAGGGGGCGATGGAACACTGAAGCTTTCTTT
>many|TRBV11-2|-|TRBJ2-7
CASSSGLWEQYF
TGTGCCAGCAGCTCCGGACTATGGGAGCAGTACTTC
>few|TRBV6-5|-|TRBJ2-6
CASSYSWTGANVLTF
TGTGCCAGCAGTTACAGCTGGACTGGGGCCAACGTCCTGACTTTC
>-|TRBV20-1|-|TRBJ1-2
CSARGPTGGSYGYTF
TGCAGTGCTAGAGGTCCTACTGGGGGTAGCTATGGCTACACCTTC
>-|TRBV29-1|-|TRBJ2-1
CSVVENYNEQFF
TGCAGCGTTGTGGAGAATTACAATGAGCAGTTCTTC
>many|TRBV28|TRBD1|TRBJ1-5
CASGDRGRISNQPQHF
TGTGCCAGCGGGGACAGGGGGCGGATTTCCAATCAGCCCCAGCATTTT
>-|TRBV18|-|TRBJ2-3
CASSPPGTHVTTDTQYF
TGTGCCAGCTCACCACCGGGGACGCATGTTACTACAGATACGCAGTATTTT
>-|TRBV20-1|-|TRBJ1-2
CSARDQGDYGYTF
TGCAGTGCTAGAGATCAGGGCGACTATGGCTACACCTTC
>many|TRBV7-2|-|TRBJ1-4
CASSFAQGYGEKLFF
TGTGCCAGCAGCTTCGCTCAGGGATACGGTGAAAAACTGTTTTTT
>many|TRBV28|TRBD1|TRBJ2-4
CASSRRGLGANIQYF
TGTGCCAGCAGCCGCAGGGGGCTTGGGGCCAACATTCAGTACTTC
>many|TRBV18|TRBD1|TRBJ1-4
CASSRRTGGEKLFF
TGTGCCAGCTCACGAAGGACAGGGGGAGAAAAACTGTTTTTT
>many|TRBV30|-|TRBJ1-5
CAWSVMAMNQPQHF
TGTGCCTGGAGTGTAATGGCAATGAATCAGCCCCAGCATTTT
>-|TRBV9|TRBD2|TRBJ2-2
CASSPTSGSYTGELFF
TGTGCCAGCAGCCCGACTAGCGGGAGTTACACCGGGGAGCTGTTTTTT
>many|TRBV24-1|TRBD1|TRBJ2-2
CATKDRGGTGELFF
TGTGCCACCAAGGACAGGGGAGGCACCGGGGAGCTGTTTTTT
>-|TRBV14|-|TRBJ2-7
CASSQADSSYEQYF
TGTGCCAGCAGCCAAGCTGATAGCTCCTACGAGCAGTACTTC
>-|TRBV7-9|-|TRBJ2-1
CASSLVAGGWNEQFF
TGTGCCAGCAGCTTAGTGGCAGGGGGGTGGAATGAGCAGTTCTTC
>many|TRBV5-1|TRBD2|TRBJ2-1
CASTALAAYNEQFF
TGCGCCAGCACCGCGCTAGCGGCATACAATGAGCAGTTCTTC
>many|TRBV28|-|TRBJ1-1
CAAHGRGRANTEAFF
TGTGCCGCCCACGGTCGGGGGCGCGCAAACACTGAAGCTTTCTTT
>-|TRBV10-3|TRBD2|TRBJ2-1
CAISESSGGTYNEQFF
TGTGCCATCAGTGAGTCTTCGGGGGGTACCTACAATGAGCAGTTCTTC
>few|TRBV4-1|TRBD2|TRBJ2-1
CASSLWTSGGEQFF
TGCGCCAGCAGCCTTTGGACTAGCGGGGGAGAGCAGTTCTTC
>many|TRBV12-3/TRBV12-4|-|TRBJ2-7
CASSLSGASYEQYF
TGTGCCAGCAGTTTATCGGGGGCGAGCTACGAGCAGTACTTC
>few|TRBV5-1|-|TRBJ1-4
CASSLVPNEKLFF
TGCGCCAGCAGCTTGGTCCCAAATGAAAAACTGTTTTTT
>-|TRBV28|-|TRBJ2-2
CASSWGRPGPGELFF
TGTGCCAGCAGTTGGGGGCGTCCGGGTCCCGGGGAGCTGTTTTTT
>-|TRBV5-1|-|TRBJ1-1
CASPFTGNTEAFF
TGCGCCAGCCCCTTTACGGGGAACACTGAAGCTTTCTTT
>many|TRBV20-1|-|TRBJ1-1
CSASTAGAVNTEAFF
TGCAGTGCTAGTACCGCGGGGGCTGTGAACACTGAAGCTTTCTTT
>-|TRBV5-6|-|TRBJ2-1
CASHGRGSPSYNEQFF
TGTGCCAGCCACGGACGGGGGTCTCCCTCCTACAATGAGCAGTTCTTC
>few|TRBV7-6|-|TRBJ2-2
CASSPDRDMNTGELFF
TGTGCCAGCAGCCCCGACCGGGACATGAACACCGGGGAGCTGTTTTTT
>-|TRBV11-2|-|TRBJ1-2
CASSFATAYGYTF
TGTGCCAGCAGCTTTGCAACAGCATATGGCTACACCTTC
>-|TRBV6-6|-|TRBJ2-1
CASSYSRNEQFF
TGTGCCAGCAGTTACTCGCGAAATGAGCAGTTCTTC
>many|TRBV12-3/TRBV12-4|TRBD1|TRBJ1-6
CASRIQGEGSPLHF
TGTGCCAGCAGGATACAGGGGGAAGGTTCACCCCTCCACTTT
>-|TRBV20-1|TRBD1|TRBJ2-2
CSGYRGTGELFF
TGCAGTGGCTACAGGGGAACCGGGGAGCTGTTTTTT
>few|TRBV14|-|TRBJ1-6
CASSHRALNSPLHF
TGTGCCAGCAGCCACCGGGCCTTAAATTCACCCCTCCACTTT
>-|TRBV4-1|TRBD2|TRBJ2-3
CASSQDPQTSGRADTQYF
TGCGCCAGCAGCCAAGATCCACAGACTAGCGGGAGGGCAGATACGCAGTATTTT
>few|TRBV6-5|-|TRBJ1-2
CASSYSGRGGYGYTF
TGTGCCAGCAGTTACTCGGGGCGGGGAGGCTATGGCTACACCTTC
>many|TRBV28|TRBD1|TRBJ2-7
CASKTVGTGINEQYF
TGTGCCAGCAAAACCGTCGGGACAGGGATTAACGAGCAGTACTTC
>few|TRBV9|TRBD1|TRBJ1-1
CASSVRGDRGSGTEAFF
TGTGCCAGCAGCGTAAGAGGGGACAGGGGCAGTGGAACTGAAGCTTTCTTT
>-|TRBV20-1|-|TRBJ2-7
CSAIKEAGQYF
TGCAGTGCCATAAAGGAGGCCGGGCAGTACTTC
>many|TRBV7-2|-|TRBJ2-5
CASSLTSWETQYF
TGTGCCAGCAGCTTAACTAGCTGGGAGACCCAGTACTTC
>-|TRBV18|-|TRBJ2-7
CASSPMANSYEQYF
TGTGCCAGCTCACCAATGGCCAACTCCTACGAGCAGTACTTC
>many|TRBV12-3/TRBV12-4|TRBD2|TRBJ2-7
CASRSPPGLAGENEQYF
TGTGCCAGCAGGTCCCCCCCGGGACTAGCGGGAGAAAACGAGCAGTACTTC
>-|TRBV20-1|-|TRBJ2-4
CSARDGQLAKNIQYF
TGCAGTGCTAGAGACGGCCAACTAGCCAAAAACATTCAGTACTTC
>many|TRBV28|-|TRBJ2-3
CASSFRREDTDTQYF
TGTGCCAGCAGTTTCCGGCGGGAAGACACAGATACGCAGTATTTT
>-|TRBV7-9|-|TRBJ2-7
CASSSSTGSDEQYF
TGTGCCAGCAGTTCTAGCACCGGTTCAGACGAGCAGTACTTC
>many|TRBV3-1|-|TRBJ1-2
CASSQVNYGYTF
TGTGCCAGCAGCCAAGTTAACTATGGCTACACCTTC